The rows below give T cell receptor beta chains drawn from one sample of a study of CD8+CD57+ T cells in acquired aplastic anemia. TCRdb fed the reads into MiXCR, producing one record per CDR3 protein. The top ten clones hold roughly a third of a sample with about 110,000 distinct CDR3 sequences, 40% to 65% of them seen once. Sequenced input: sorted CD4+, CD8+, or CD8+CD57+ T cells (not recorded which) from PBMCs. The receptors stem from a human donor in good health, serving as a control. The CDR3 runs from the conserved cysteine through the conserved F or W. The D gene is left open where the match is weak. A row's size may be missing; if present it is once, few, many or a size class.

CDR3: CASSGPRSGNTIYF
DNA: TGTGCCAGCAGTGGACCCCGCTCTGGAAACACCATATATTTT
V: TRBV28
J: TRBJ1-3
length: 14
D: .
size: many

CDR3: CASSLGLAAYDEQFF
DNA: TGTGCCAGTAGTTTGGGACTAGCGGCATACGATGAGCAGTTCTTC
V: TRBV19
J: TRBJ2-1
length: 15
D: TRBD2
size: .

CDR3: CASSPGLAGGGAQYF
DNA: TGTGCCAGCAGCCCGGGACTAGCGGGGGGCGGGGCCCAGTACTTC
V: TRBV7-2
J: TRBJ2-5
length: 15
D: TRBD2
size: .

CDR3: CASTETLNYGYTF
DNA: TGTGCCAGCACCGAGACACTAAACTATGGCTACACCTTC
V: TRBV12-3/TRBV12-4
J: TRBJ1-2
length: 13
D: .
size: .

CDR3: CSAGDPTDTQYF
DNA: TGCAGCGCGGGGGACCCCACAGATACGCAGTATTTT
V: TRBV29-1
J: TRBJ2-3
length: 12
D: .
size: .

CDR3: CATTHLAGVTDTQYF
DNA: TGTGCCACCACTCACCTAGCGGGGGTAACAGATACGCAGTATTTT
V: TRBV24-1
J: TRBJ2-3
length: 15
D: TRBD2
size: many

CDR3: CASSLVPPNQPQHF
DNA: TGTGCCAGCAGCTTAGTACCGCCCAATCAGCCCCAGCATTTT
V: TRBV7-2
J: TRBJ1-5
length: 14
D: .
size: .

CDR3: CASSDPYEQYF
DNA: TGTGCCAGCAGTGATCCCTACGAGCAGTACTTC
V: TRBV2
J: TRBJ2-7
length: 11
D: .
size: .

CDR3: CATSISGTKYEQYF
DNA: TGTGCCACCAGCATTTCCGGGACTAAGTACGAGCAGTACTTC
V: TRBV15
J: TRBJ2-7
length: 14
D: TRBD2
size: .

CDR3: CASSLYRNSPLHF
DNA: TGTGCCAGCAGCTTATATCGTAATTCACCCCTCCACTTT
V: TRBV7-6
J: TRBJ1-6
length: 13
D: .
size: .

CDR3: CASSQTQGAEAFF
DNA: TGCGCCAGCAGCCAAACACAGGGAGCTGAAGCTTTCTTT
V: TRBV4-3
J: TRBJ1-1
length: 13
D: .
size: many

CDR3: CASSRGVGSYNSPLHF
DNA: TGTGCCAGCAGCAGAGGGGTAGGGTCTTATAATTCACCCCTCCACTTT
V: TRBV12-3/TRBV12-4
J: TRBJ1-6
length: 16
D: .
size: .

CDR3: CASSLGTGDGYTF
DNA: TGTGCCAGTAGTCTCGGGACAGGCGATGGCTACACCTTC
V: TRBV19
J: TRBJ1-2
length: 13
D: TRBD1
size: many

CDR3: CSVAQGSQETQYF
DNA: TGCAGCGTGGCCCAGGGATCTCAAGAGACCCAGTACTTC
V: TRBV29-1
J: TRBJ2-5
length: 13
D: .
size: medium-sized

CDR3: CASSRDTGQPTKYF
DNA: TGCGCCAGCAGCCGGGACACGGGACAGCCGACCAAGTACTTC
V: TRBV4-1
J: TRBJ2-7
length: 14
D: TRBD1
size: .

CDR3: CASSFGDGNQPQHF
DNA: TGTGCCAGCAGTTTTGGGGATGGCAATCAGCCCCAGCATTTT
V: TRBV12-3/TRBV12-4
J: TRBJ1-5
length: 14
D: .
size: many

CDR3: CASIGQGNSPLHF
DNA: TGTGCCAGCATAGGACAGGGTAATTCACCCCTCCACTTT
V: TRBV2
J: TRBJ1-6
length: 13
D: TRBD1
size: .

CDR3: CASSSPTWQGDSPLHF
DNA: TGTGCCAGCAGCTCCCCGACGTGGCAGGGGGATTCACCCCTCCACTTT
V: TRBV11-2
J: TRBJ1-6
length: 16
D: TRBD1
size: .

CDR3: CSVVTGGNTEAFF
DNA: TGCAGCGTTGTAACAGGGGGGAACACTGAAGCTTTCTTT
V: TRBV29-1
J: TRBJ1-1
length: 13
D: TRBD1
size: .

CDR3: CASIGQYYGYTF
DNA: TGTGCCAGCATTGGACAGTACTATGGCTACACCTTC
V: TRBV9
J: TRBJ1-2
length: 12
D: .
size: .

CDR3: CASSLMGGAGGYTF
DNA: TGTGCCAGCAGCTTAATGGGGGGGGCCGGAGGCTACACCTTC
V: TRBV7-3
J: TRBJ1-2
length: 14
D: .
size: .

CDR3: CASRKDREYNSPLHF
DNA: TGTGCCAGCAGAAAGGACAGGGAGTATAATTCACCCCTCCACTTT
V: TRBV2
J: TRBJ1-6
length: 15
D: TRBD1
size: .

CDR3: CASSEARGTAYEQYF
DNA: TGTGCCAGCAGTGAAGCGCGAGGTACAGCCTACGAGCAGTACTTC
V: TRBV2
J: TRBJ2-7
length: 15
D: .
size: .

CDR3: CSARSTRGPNEKLFF
DNA: TGCAGTGCTAGGTCTACTAGGGGACCTAATGAAAAACTGTTTTTT
V: TRBV20-1
J: TRBJ1-4
length: 15
D: .
size: .

CDR3: CAISESRGWPQHF
DNA: TGTGCCATCAGTGAGAGTAGGGGGTGGCCCCAGCATTTT
V: TRBV6-1
J: TRBJ1-5
length: 13
D: .
size: .

CDR3: CASSYLRTGGSYNEQFF
DNA: TGTGCCAGCAGTTACCTTCGAACAGGGGGCTCCTACAATGAGCAGTTCTTC
V: TRBV6-2/TRBV6-3
J: TRBJ2-1
length: 17
D: TRBD1
size: few

CDR3: CATRNRPRVQETQYF
DNA: TGTGCCACCAGAAACAGACCCAGGGTACAGGAGACCCAGTACTTC
V: TRBV24-1
J: TRBJ2-5
length: 15
D: .
size: many

CDR3: CASSWGEGFANYGYTF
DNA: TGTGCCAGCAGCTGGGGTGAAGGGTTTGCTAACTATGGCTACACCTTC
V: TRBV5-5
J: TRBJ1-2
length: 16
D: .
size: many

CDR3: CASSKEGVGNQPQHF
DNA: TGTGCCAGCTCAAAGGAAGGGGTGGGCAATCAGCCCCAGCATTTT
V: TRBV10-3
J: TRBJ1-5
length: 15
D: .
size: .

CDR3: CASSDGNSNQPQHF
DNA: TGTGCCAGCAGTGATGGGAATAGCAATCAGCCCCAGCATTTT
V: TRBV2
J: TRBJ1-5
length: 14
D: .
size: .

CDR3: CATSGRTTTDTQYF
DNA: TGTGCCACCAGCGGGAGGACAACCACAGATACGCAGTATTTT
V: TRBV15
J: TRBJ2-3
length: 14
D: .
size: .

CDR3: CASSLAGGHCEQYF
DNA: TGCGCCAGCAGCTTGGCCGGAGGACACTGCGAGCAGTACTTT
V: TRBV5-1
J: TRBJ2-7
length: 14
D: .
size: .

CDR3: CASSEQGAGNTEAFF
DNA: TGTGCCAGTAGTGAACAGGGGGCGGGGAACACTGAAGCTTTCTTT
V: TRBV19
J: TRBJ1-1
length: 15
D: TRBD1
size: .

CDR3: CASSWTGFSYEQYF
DNA: TGTGCCAGTAGTTGGACAGGGTTTTCCTACGAGCAGTACTTC
V: TRBV19
J: TRBJ2-7
length: 14
D: TRBD1
size: .

CDR3: CASSFGLITGELFF
DNA: TGTGCCAGCAGTTTTGGTCTGATCACCGGGGAGCTGTTTTTT
V: TRBV27
J: TRBJ2-2
length: 14
D: .
size: .

CDR3: CASSVGTVSSPLHF
DNA: TGTGCCAGCAGTGTCGGGACAGTCAGTTCACCCCTCCACTTT
V: TRBV2
J: TRBJ1-6
length: 14
D: TRBD1
size: few

CDR3: CASSSGGQEETQYF
DNA: TGTGCCAGCAGCTCAGGGGGGCAGGAAGAGACCCAGTACTTC
V: TRBV5-6
J: TRBJ2-5
length: 14
D: .
size: few

CDR3: CASTGGAVGYTF
DNA: TGTGCCAGTACTGGGGGGGCTGTGGGCTACACCTTC
V: TRBV19
J: TRBJ1-2
length: 12
D: .
size: few

CDR3: CAISESWGQGAQFEQYF
DNA: TGTGCCATCAGTGAGTCGTGGGGACAGGGGGCGCAATTTGAGCAGTACTTC
V: TRBV10-3
J: TRBJ2-7
length: 17
D: TRBD1
size: .

CDR3: CASSTLGADTQYF
DNA: TGTGCCAGCAGCACCCTAGGGGCAGATACGCAGTATTTT
V: TRBV7-3
J: TRBJ2-3
length: 13
D: .
size: many